The clone carrying this T cell receptor (beta chain) was detected once. No antigen is known for it. The data were obtained in a study of cytomegalovirus exposure and HLA in healthy donors. PCR was performed using 60 Vbeta and 13 Jbeta primers. Data came from immunoSEQ multiplex PCR; TCRdb stores just in-frame clones and leaves some out. The table has some 110,000 clones, 60% to 80% seen once. CDR1 and CDR2 (germline): SGHTA, FQGNSA. V shed 1 base and J shed 2 bases, with 5 bases lying between them. The CDR3 spans 13 residues. Study conclusions and caveats: Because they were indistinguishable, some V segments, including TRBV6-2 and TRBV6-3, were excluded.

The rearrangement uses TRBV7-2 and TRBJ1-1, with no clear D. The sequence was collected from a man in his fifties or sixties in good health and CMV-seropositive. Sample: PBMCs. CDR3 protein: CASSLEQNTEAFF. The CDR3 DNA sequence: TGTGCCAGCAGCTTAGAACAAAACACTGAAGCTTTCTTT.